What follows are 11 T cell receptor beta chains derived from one specimen sequenced in a study of blood T cell repertoires in COVID-19 (dated by TCRdb to between 2020 and 2021). The library was made by the immunoSEQ multiplex PCR assay. TCRdb holds this immuneACCESS table with in-frame rearrangements only. Some clones are missing; in checked studies, unresolved V genes explain under half, and the rest has no known cause. The table for this sample lists a few hundred thousand clones; roughly nine tenths of them were counted only once. The top ten clonotypes cover around 5.9% of the sample. What was sequenced was peripheral blood. The receptors here all came from a man in his sixties with acute or convalescent COVID-19.

This chain links TRBV7-2 with TRBJ1-5; 9 nucleotides agree with TRBD1. The J segment lost 0 bases and the V segment lost 5 bases, leaving 14 bases of the junction unmatched. This CDR3 has 19 amino acids. The germline V gene has CDR1 SGHTA and CDR2 FQGNSA. The CDR3 reads CASSPVWGQGTYSNQPQHF. The CDR3, as DNA: TGTGCCAGCAGCCCCGTTTGGGGACAGGGTACCTATAGCAATCAGCCCCAGCATTTT.

The gene calls are TRBV7-2 and TRBJ2-5; 9 nucleotides line up with TRBD1. The CDR3 sequence is 14 residues long. With 5 bases clipped from V and 5 bases from J, the junction kept 6 bases outside the gene matches. CDR1 SGHTA and CDR2 FQGNSA come from the germline V gene. The CDR3 reads CASSVTGGRETQYF. In nucleotides, the CDR3 is TGTGCCAGCAGCGTTACAGGGGGCAGGGAGACCCAGTACTTC.

The V gene is TRBV5-1, the J gene TRBJ2-2, with 10 bases fitting TRBD1. J was trimmed by 7 bases and V by 4 bases; bases with no gene match: 7. Germline V gives CDR1 SGHRS, CDR2 YFSETQ. This CDR3 spans 15 amino acids. The CDR3 loop reads CASSLGQGKVGELFF. CDR3 DNA: TGCGCCAGCAGCCTGGGACAGGGGAAGGTCGGGGAGCTGTTTTTT. Filled out from reference TRBV5-1 and TRBJ2-2, the complete variable domain reads KAGVTQTPRYLIKTRGQQVTLSCSPISGHRSVSWYQQTPGQGLQFLFEYFSETQRNKGNFPGRFSGRQFSNSRSEMNVSTLELGDSALYLCASSLGQGKVGELFFGEGSRLTVL.

The genes are TRBV28 and TRBJ2-1; 10 bases align to TRBD2. J gave up 8 bases and V 4 bases, and 8 bases lay outside the gene matches. Germline V gives CDR1 MDHEN, CDR2 SYDVKM. This CDR3 has 15 amino acids. The CDR3 DNA sequence: TGTGCCAGCAGTTCCGCCGGGACTAGCGTCGATGAGCAGTTCTTC. This translates into CASSSAGTSVDEQFF.

The chain joins TRBV21-1 to TRBJ1-3; the listed D gene, TRBD1, was not tested against the DNA. TRBV21-1 is a recognized pseudogene. The CDR3 contains 16 residues. As DNA, the CDR3 is TGTGCCAGCAGCAAGCCGGACAGGGGGCGGGAAAACACCATATATTTT. This gives the protein CASSKPDRGRENTIYF.

The rearrangement joins TRBV4-3 to TRBJ2-1; the D gene is possibly TRBD2 (7 bases). The CDR3 loop spans 15 amino acids. V shed 0 bases and J shed 2 bases, with 8 bases lying between them. Germline CDR1 and CDR2: LGHNA and YSLEER. CDR3 sequence: CASSQERGPYNEQFF. CDR3 DNA: TGCGCCAGCAGCCAAGAGCGGGGGCCCTACAATGAGCAGTTCTTC.

J is TRBJ2-7 and V is TRBV30; 10 bases agree with TRBD2. The CDR3 contains 15 residues. Germline-derived CDR1 and CDR2 are GTSNPN and SVGIG (reference sequence). The J segment lost 4 bases and the V segment lost 3 bases, leaving 9 bases of the junction unmatched. The CDR3 loop is CAWRRGLAGVYEQYF. The CDR3 nucleotides are TGTGCCTGGAGGAGGGGGCTAGCGGGAGTTTACGAGCAGTACTTC.

The chain joins TRBV24-1 to TRBJ2-7; 7 nucleotides match TRBD1. Unmatched junction bases numbered 2, after V lost 6 bases and J lost 4 bases. CDR1 and CDR2 from the germline V gene are KGHDR and SFDVKD. The CDR3 sequence is 12 residues long. This chain's CDR3 is CATSLTGYEQYF. The CDR3 nucleotides are TGTGCCACCAGTTTGACAGGGTACGAGCAGTACTTC.

J is TRBJ1-4 and V is TRBV28; no clear D gene. V gave up 4 bases and J gave up 8 bases, with 11 bases separating them. Germline V lookup: CDR1 MDHEN, CDR2 SYDVKM. The CDR3 sequence is 13 residues long. The CDR3 nucleotides are TGTGCCAGCAGTTCGTTCACCCGGGAAAAACTGTTTTTT. Translating it yields CASSSFTREKLFF.

The V and J genes are TRBV5-4 and TRBJ2-7; TRBD1 agrees at 9 bases. The CDR3 is 15 residues long. The V gene's germline CDR1 is SGHNT and CDR2 YYREEE (reference sequence). The trim removed 3 bases at V and 3 bases at J, leaving 7 bases unmatched. The CDR3 sequence is CASSSPGQGGYEQYF. As DNA, the CDR3 is TGTGCCAGCAGCTCTCCGGGACAGGGAGGCTACGAGCAGTACTTC.

The gene calls are TRBV18 and TRBJ1-2, with 7 nucleotides matching TRBD1. The germline CDR1 and CDR2 sequences are KGHSH and LQKENI. The CDR3 is made up of 16 amino acids. J lost 0 bases, V lost 6 bases, and 10 bases had no gene match. The DNA for the CDR3 is TGTGCCAGCTCCCTCGGACAGGCGATAGCTAACTATGGCTACACCTTC. Its protein product is CASSLGQAIANYGYTF.